The 27 T cell receptor beta chains presented below share a single source sample, sequenced in a study of T-cell memory formation after mild COVID-19. TCRdb re-called the 5' RACE reads through MiXCR, storing one row per CDR3 protein. The profile shows 35,000 to 50,000 distinct CDR3 sequences, over 6.5% of them singletons. The sample comprised PBMCs or a T cell subset sorted from them (not recorded which). Source of these receptors: an adult who had mild COVID-19 (a few samples of this study predate the infection). Cell type and time point are not known.

This clonotype was detected many times. The chain joins TRBV4-2 to TRBJ2-4; D possibly corresponds to TRBD2 (6 bases). The CDR3 length is 16 residues. CDR1 and CDR2 (germline): LGHNA, YNFKEQ. Trimming pared 0 bases from V and 0 bases from J, leaving 9 bases between. The CDR3 region is CASSQDSGLAKNIQYF. The CDR3 nucleotides read TGTGCCAGCAGCCAAGATAGCGGTCTAGCCAAAAACATTCAGTACTTC.

This clonotype showed up many times. The chain carries TRBV20-1 and TRBJ2-5; 10 bases are a match to TRBD2. The germline V gene has CDR1 DFQATT and CDR2 SNEGSKA (reference sequence). This CDR3 region has 13 residues. The junction had 5 bases not matched to a gene; V was cut back by 6 bases and J by 4 bases. CDR3 amino acids: CSALAGAPETQYF. The CDR3 DNA sequence: TGCAGTGCCCTAGCGGGAGCACCAGAGACCCAGTACTTC.

This clonotype was observed a handful of times. The chain employs TRBV29-1 and TRBJ2-5; D possibly uses TRBD1 or TRBD2 (6 bases each). The V gene lost 3 bases and the J gene lost 0 bases, with 14 bases spanning the gap. From germline, CDR1 is SQVTM and CDR2 ANQGSEA. The CDR3 sequence is 15 residues long. The CDR3 DNA reads as TGCAGCGTTGACGGGGGCCTGCCGTACCAAGAGACCCAGTACTTC. Translating gives CSVDGGLPYQETQYF.

This clonotype was detected many times. This chain links TRBV5-1 with TRBJ1-2, with D perhaps matching TRBD1 (6 bases). The CDR3 is 16 residues long. Germline CDR1 and CDR2: SGHRS and YFSETQ. Trimming left V 2 bases short and J 6 bases short, with 20 bases between. CDR3: CASSLVERQGIDGYTF. The CDR3 DNA follows: TGCGCCAGCAGCTTAGTGGAGCGGCAGGGGATCGATGGCTACACCTTC.

This clonotype was counted at least ten times. The chain carries TRBV6-5 and TRBJ2-3; possible D gene TRBD1, 6 bases. CDR1 and CDR2 (germline): MNHEY, SVGAGI. The length of the CDR3 is 15 residues. Trimming cost V 4 bases and J 3 bases, with 14 bases left between them. CDR3 sequence: CASSLGHRGTDTQYF. CDR3 bases: TGTGCCAGCAGTTTGGGACACCGAGGGACAGATACGCAGTATTTT.

This clonotype was seen many times. The genes are TRBV15 and TRBJ2-1; 10 nucleotides align to TRBD1. V lost 7 bases to trimming and J lost 3 bases; unmatched junction nucleotides: 9. The CDR3 covers 16 residues. Germline lookup yields CDR1 LNHNV and CDR2 YYDKDF (reference sequence). This CDR3 reads CATTLDRGHSYNEQFF. The CDR3 DNA reads as TGTGCCACCACTCTTGACAGGGGGCATAGCTACAATGAGCAGTTCTTC. The full variable domain, its missing parts supplied by reference TRBV15 and TRBJ2-1, is DAMVIQNPRYQVTQFGKPVTLSCSQTLNHNVMYWYQQKSSQAPKLLFHYYDKDFNNEADTPDNFQSRRPNTSFCFLDIRSPGLGDTAMYLCATTLDRGHSYNEQFFGPGTRLTVL.

This clonotype was seen many times. V is TRBV12-3 or TRBV12-4 and J is TRBJ2-1, with 10 bases lining up with TRBD2. Trimming cost V 3 bases and J 7 bases; bases outside gene matches: 6. The CDR3 consists of 15 residues. CDR3 nucleotides: TGTGCCAGCAGTTTCGTCCTAGCGGGAGTGAATGAGCAGTTCTTC. This sequence encodes CASSFVLAGVNEQFF.

V usage is TRBV7-9 and J usage is TRBJ1-3, with 7 bases aligning to TRBD1. Germline CDR1 is SEHNR and CDR2 is FQNEAQ (reference sequence). The V segment lost 5 bases and the J segment 2 bases; nucleotides outside the gene matches: 3. The CDR3 is 14 residues long. The CDR3 protein is CASSLGTAGNTIYF. CDR3 sequence (DNA): TGTGCCAGCAGCCTTGGGACAGCTGGAAACACCATATATTTT.

This chain links TRBV28 with TRBJ1-5; 7 nucleotides align to TRBD1. CDR1 is MDHEN and CDR2 is SYDVKM in the germline V gene. V shed 4 bases and J 0 bases; nucleotides not matched to a gene: 9. This CDR3 region has 17 residues. The CDR3 loop reads CASSSSQGGYSNQPQHF. As DNA, the CDR3 is TGTGCCAGCAGTTCATCCCAGGGGGGATATAGCAATCAGCCCCAGCATTTT.

This clonotype was observed at least ten times. V usage is TRBV7-9 and J usage is TRBJ2-5, with 8 bases identical to TRBD1. CDR1 is SEHNR and CDR2 is FQNEAQ in the germline V gene (reference sequence). The V and J ends lost 5 bases and 6 bases, in that order; junction bases with no gene match: 17. CDR3 length: 17 residues. The CDR3 DNA reads TGTGCCAGCAGCCGAGGTCCCATCGGACAGGGACGGAAGACCCAGTACTTC. This sequence encodes CASSRGPIGQGRKTQYF.

This clonotype was observed at least ten times. The chain is built from TRBV5-1 and TRBJ2-1, with 8 bases that match TRBD1. V lost 4 bases, J lost 4 bases, and 7 bases stayed unmatched. Germline values: CDR1 SGHRS, CDR2 YFSETQ. This CDR3 is built from 15 residues. CDR3 residues: CASSAGTGPYNEQFF. The DNA for the CDR3 is TGCGCCAGCAGCGCCGGGACAGGCCCATACAATGAGCAGTTCTTC.

This clonotype was picked up a small number of times. The rearrangement uses TRBV9 and TRBJ2-5, with 11 nucleotides matching TRBD1. The CDR3 spans 17 residues. Germline trimming cut 7 bases from V and 4 bases from J; bases unmatched to any gene: 15. Germline assignment: CDR1 SGDLS and CDR2 YYNGEE. This CDR3 reads CASAKTTGTGGGETQYF. CDR3 nucleotide sequence: TGTGCCAGCGCGAAAACTACCGGGACAGGGGGGGGAGAGACCCAGTACTTC. Filled out from reference TRBV9 and TRBJ2-5, the complete variable domain reads DSGVTQTPKHLITATGQRVTLRCSPRSGDLSVYWYQQSLDQGLQFLIQYYNGEERAKGNILERFSAQQFPDLHSELNLSSLELGDSALYFCASAKTTGTGGGETQYFGPGTRLLVL.

Many counts were recorded for this clonotype. The V gene is TRBV12-3 or TRBV12-4, the J gene TRBJ1-1; 8 nucleotides line up with TRBD1. With V trimmed by 5 bases and J by 5 bases, 7 bases remained unmatched. The CDR3 sequence is 14 residues long. CDR3 residues: CASSPRTGWTEAFF. The CDR3 region has the DNA TGTGCCAGCAGTCCCAGGACAGGGTGGACTGAAGCTTTCTTT.

Comment on this clonotype: This may be a read error: a much more frequent sequence differs by one nucleotide. The chain carries TRBV5-1 and TRBJ1-1, with D unresolved. Trimming stripped 2 bases from V and 4 bases from J, with 9 bases between. Germline V gene lookup returns CDR1 SGHRS and CDR2 YFSETQ. This CDR3 is 13 amino acids long. The CDR3 is CASSFPGTTEAFF. CDR3 in DNA: TGCGCCAGCAGCTTCCCGGGTACCACTGAAGCTTTCTTT.

This clonotype has at least ten counts. The gene calls are TRBV12-3 or TRBV12-4 and TRBJ2-3, with 15 bases identical to TRBD2. The CDR3 totals 19 residues. After removal of 5 bases from V and 2 bases from J, the junction contained 11 bases not matched to a gene. The CDR3 bases are TGTGCCAGCAGTCGCGGGACTAGCGGGGGGCCGAGGGCCACAGATACGCAGTATTTT. This translates into CASSRGTSGGPRATDTQYF.

On this clonotype: A read error is possible here, since a much larger clone lies one base away. The genes are TRBV20-1 and TRBJ1-4; D remains ambiguous. The CDR3 is 13 residues long. Germline CDR1 DFQATT, CDR2 SNEGSKA (reference sequence). In nucleotides, the CDR3 is TGCAGTACTAGAGTCAGTTCGAATGAAAAACTGTTTTTT. This sequence encodes CSTRVSSNEKLFF.

This clonotype was observed a few times. This chain connects TRBV7-3 to TRBJ2-1; 15 nucleotides line up with TRBD2. The V gene's germline CDR1 is SGHTA and CDR2 FQGTGA. The V gene end was trimmed by 3 bases and the J gene end by 6 bases; junction bases not matched to a gene: 12. The CDR3 runs 19 residues. The CDR3 DNA follows: TGTGCCAGCAGCTTGCGCCCTGGACTAGCGGGGGGGCGGAGCAATGAGCAGTTCTTC. As protein: CASSLRPGLAGGRSNEQFF.

This clonotype turned up a few times. The chain links TRBV12-3 or TRBV12-4 to TRBJ2-6; maybe TRBD1 (5 bases). This CDR3 has 16 residues. Trimming shortened V by 1 base and J by 2 bases, and 9 bases separated the two germline ends. For the CDR3, the DNA is TGTGCCAGCAGTTTAGGGGGCGCAACTGGGGCCAACGTCCTGACTTTC. This codes for CASSLGGATGANVLTF.

In its sample, this clonotype was seen many times. The chain recombines TRBV6-2 or TRBV6-3 with TRBJ2-1; D remains ambiguous. From germline, CDR1 is MNHEY and CDR2 SVGEGT. The CDR3 spans 14 residues. Trimming left V 0 bases short and J 3 bases short, with 6 bases between. Here the CDR3 reads CASSYSDLYNEQFF. CDR3 DNA: TGTGCCAGCAGTTACTCGGATCTCTACAATGAGCAGTTCTTC.

This chain joins TRBV21-1 and TRBJ1-1. TRBV21-1 is designated a pseudogene. This CDR3 has 14 residues. The CDR3 DNA reads TGTGCCAGCAGCAAATGGGAGGGAGCCCCTGAAGCTTTCTTT. Amino acids: CASSKWEGAPEAFF.

Ten or more counts support this clonotype. The chain recombines TRBV5-1 with TRBJ2-3; 13 nucleotides align to TRBD2. The CDR3 runs to 17 residues. Germline CDR1 and CDR2: SGHRS and YFSETQ. The ends lost 5 bases at V and 2 bases at J; junction bases unmatched: 8. CDR3 amino acids: CASRGGLAGAVTDTQYF. CDR3 DNA sequence: TGCGCCAGCAGAGGTGGACTAGCGGGAGCTGTCACAGATACGCAGTATTTT.

This clonotype has a count of ten or more. The rearrangement links TRBV9 to TRBJ2-7; 11 bases map to TRBD1. CDR1 is SGDLS and CDR2 is YYNGEE in the germline V gene. V dropped 4 bases and J dropped 6; count of bases not matched to a gene: 6. This CDR3 spans 14 amino acids. The CDR3: CASSIRDRGGEQYF. The CDR3 nucleotides read TGTGCCAGCAGCATCCGGGACAGGGGGGGCGAGCAGTACTTC.

The rearrangement uses TRBV4-1 and TRBJ2-2; 9 bases are shared with TRBD2. Germline assignment: CDR1 MGHRA and CDR2 YSYEKL. This CDR3 has 19 residues. V shed 1 base, J shed 9 bases, and the junction held 18 bases outside the gene matches. CDR3 nucleotides: TGCGCCAGCAGCCAAGTCGGCGGCGGGAGGGCGTTAGGGCGTTGGGAGCTGTTTTTT. Its translation is CASSQVGGGRALGRWELFF.

In this sample, this clonotype turned up many times. This rearrangement joins TRBV27 to TRBJ2-1, with D possibly TRBD2 on 5 matching bases. CDR3 length equals 12 residues. The germline V gene has CDR1 MNHEY and CDR2 SMNVEV (reference sequence). Between the trimmed V and J ends, which lost 2 bases and 10 bases, there was a span of 9 bases. The CDR3 bases are TGTGCCAGCAGTTTAATCGGGGAAGAGCAGTTCTTC. Its translation is CASSLIGEEQFF.

The chain employs TRBV7-8 and TRBJ2-7; TRBD2 might be the D (6 bases). Trimming removed 3 bases from V and 2 bases from J, with 17 bases in between. Per the germline V gene, CDR1 is SGHVS and CDR2 is FQNEAQ. CDR3 length: 16 residues. This CDR3 is CASSFLSGTGAYEQYF. The CDR3 region has the DNA TGTGCCAGCAGCTTTCTATCCGGGACGGGAGCCTACGAGCAGTACTTC.

This clonotype was seen only a few times. The chain is built from TRBV11-2 and TRBJ1-4; unclear D gene. V was trimmed by 4 bases and J by 5 bases, leaving 8 bases between them. This CDR3 region has 13 residues. The V gene's germline CDR1 is SGHAT and CDR2 FQNNGV. The CDR3 coding sequence is TGTGCCAGCAGCTCCTCCCTAAATGAAAAACTGTTTTTT. Amino acid sequence: CASSSSLNEKLFF. The full variable domain, its missing parts supplied by reference TRBV11-2 and TRBJ1-4, is EAGVAQSPRYKIIEKRQSVAFWCNPISGHATLYWYQQILGQGPKLLIQFQNNGVVDDSQLPKDRFSAERLKGVDSTLKIQPAKLEDSAVYLCASSSSLNEKLFFGSGTQLSVL.

The V gene is TRBV27, the J gene TRBJ1-1; D uncertain. The length of the CDR3 is 16 residues. The V and J ends lost 5 bases and 4 bases respectively, with 20 bases between them. Germline CDR1 MNHEY, CDR2 SMNVEV (reference sequence). Here the CDR3 reads CASSTRVWGPSTEAFF. For the CDR3, the DNA is TGTGCCAGCAGTACCCGGGTTTGGGGTCCGAGCACTGAAGCTTTCTTT.